This entry lists 28 T cell receptor beta chains sequenced from one sample in a study of cytomegalovirus exposure and HLA in healthy donors. PCR was performed using 60 Vbeta and 13 Jbeta primers. Using immunoSEQ multiplex PCR, the repertoire was profiled, and TCRdb retains in-frame clones only, with some absent. The sample records about 55,000 clones, roughly 80% being singletons. Material: PBMCs. The receptors were gathered from a young man in good health and CMV-seronegative.

V gene TRBV7-9 combines with J gene TRBJ1-6; no definite D call. V was trimmed by 1 base and J by 9 bases, leaving 4 bases between them. Germline V lookup: CDR1 SEHNR, CDR2 FQNEAQ (reference sequence). CDR3 size: 12 residues. The CDR3 bases are TGTGCCAGCAGCTTAGAGCCTTCACCCCTCCACTTT. The encoded protein is CASSLEPSPLHF.

The chain recombines TRBV5-1 with TRBJ1-2; TRBD1 matches at 7 bases. The CDR3 covers 14 residues. V trimming: 3 bases; J trimming: 0 bases; junction bases outside the gene matches: 2. Germline V lookup: CDR1 SGHRS, CDR2 YFSETQ. CDR3 region: CASSSGQANYGYTF. For the CDR3, the DNA is TGCGCCAGCAGCTCCGGACAGGCTAACTATGGCTACACCTTC.

This clone was seen a single time. The rearrangement joins TRBV7-2 to TRBJ2-3, with 9 bases matching TRBD1. The CDR3 is made up of 15 amino acids. The ends lost 2 bases at V and 1 base at J; junction bases unmatched: 1. CDR1 SGHTA and CDR2 FQGNSA come from the germline V gene. CDR3 nucleotide sequence: TGTGCCAGCAGCTTAAGACAGGGGGGCACAGATACGCAGTATTTT. Its protein is CASSLRQGGTDTQYF.

The V gene is TRBV6-5, the J gene TRBJ2-5, with D perhaps matching TRBD2 (6 bases). CDR1 MNHEY and CDR2 SVGAGI come from the germline V gene. The CDR3 sequence is 14 residues long. V was trimmed by 5 bases and J by 4 bases, leaving 14 bases between them. DNA for the CDR3: TGTGCCAGCAGTCGAGCGACTAGATCAGAGACCCAGTACTTC. Amino acid sequence: CASSRATRSETQYF.

The V gene is TRBV6-5, the J gene TRBJ2-2; TRBD2 aligns across 9 bases. V was pared by 11 bases and J by 4 bases, with 11 bases of the junction left unmatched. Germline-derived CDR1 and CDR2 are MNHEY and SVGAGI. The CDR3 contains 15 residues. This chain's CDR3 is CAPYRELAGTGELFF. The CDR3 nucleotides read TGTGCCCCCTACCGGGAACTAGCGGGCACCGGGGAGCTGTTTTTT.

The V and J genes are TRBV2 and TRBJ2-7, with D maybe TRBD1 (5 bases). This CDR3 spans 12 amino acids. Germline V gene lookup returns CDR1 SNHLY and CDR2 FYNNEI. Trimming left V 10 bases short and J 4 bases short, with 14 bases between. The CDR3 sequence is CATRKGPYEQYF. The CDR3 DNA is TGTGCCACAAGGAAGGGGCCATACGAGCAGTACTTC.

This rearrangement joins TRBV25-1 to TRBJ1-4, with TRBD1 as a possible D gene (6 bases). Trimming stripped 2 bases from V and 4 bases from J, with 14 bases between. This CDR3 region has 16 residues. CDR1 and CDR2 from the germline V gene are MGHDK and SYGVNS. CDR3 bases: TGTGCCAGCAGTGAAGTCAGGGGCGGGTATAATGAAAAACTGTTTTTT. It codes for CASSEVRGGYNEKLFF.

The V call is TRBV5-4, the J call TRBJ2-5, with 8 bases matching TRBD2. The J segment lost 6 bases and the V segment lost 4 bases, leaving 8 bases of the junction unmatched. Germline V gives CDR1 SGHNT, CDR2 YYREEE (reference sequence). The CDR3 loop spans 14 amino acids. This CDR3 is CASSPGGVGKTQYF. The CDR3 coding sequence is TGTGCCAGCAGCCCCGGGGGGGTCGGGAAGACCCAGTACTTC.

V usage is TRBV5-1 and J usage is TRBJ2-3; a weak D match, TRBD1 (6 bases). The length of the CDR3 is 15 residues. V lost 0 bases, J lost 1 base, and 9 bases lay in between. Germline CDR1 reads SGHRS; CDR2 reads YFSETQ. The chain's CDR3 is CASSLARQGTDTQYF. The CDR3 DNA reads as TGCGCCAGCAGCTTGGCCCGACAGGGCACAGATACGCAGTATTTT. The full variable domain, in which reference TRBV5-1 and TRBJ2-3 provide the parts outside the CDR3, is KAGVTQTPRYLIKTRGQQVTLSCSPISGHRSVSWYQQTPGQGLQFLFEYFSETQRNKGNFPGRFSGRQFSNSRSEMNVSTLELGDSALYLCASSLARQGTDTQYFGPGTRLTVL.

This clone was recorded once. The chain uses TRBV7-3 and TRBJ2-2; possibly TRBD1 for D (6 bases). The CDR3 totals 14 residues. V lost 6 bases and J lost 4, with 12 bases in between. Germline V gene sequence: CDR1 SGHTA, CDR2 FQGTGA. The CDR3 loop is CASRSDSTTGELFF. In nucleotides, the CDR3 is TGTGCCAGCAGGTCGGACAGCACCACCGGGGAGCTGTTTTTT.

The V call is TRBV4-3, the J call TRBJ1-5; no definite D call. Deletions cut 0 bases from V and 9 bases from J, with 9 bases between. In germline, CDR1 is LGHNA, CDR2 YSLEER. CDR3 length: 13 residues. CDR3 DNA sequence: TGCGCCAGCAGCCAAGAATTTCCCGGGCCCCAGCATTTT. Translating gives CASSQEFPGPQHF.

This chain connects TRBV18 to TRBJ2-7; D gene unclear. The germline V and J ends were trimmed by 9 bases and 0 bases, with 6 bases remaining between them. Germline loops: CDR1 KGHSH, CDR2 LQKENI. The CDR3 spans 11 residues. The CDR3 region is CASVSSYEQYF. CDR3 nucleotides: TGTGCCAGTGTCAGCTCCTACGAGCAGTACTTC.

The V call is TRBV7-3, the J call TRBJ1-6; 8 bases align to TRBD1. Germline loops: CDR1 SGHTA, CDR2 FQGTGA. This CDR3 has 13 amino acids. V was clipped by 5 bases and J by 9 bases; unmatched bases: 3. The CDR3 loop is CASSQGAVSPLHF. In DNA form, the CDR3 reads TGTGCCAGCAGCCAGGGGGCTGTTTCACCCCTCCACTTT. Together with reference TRBV7-3 and TRBJ1-6, the CDR3 gives the full variable domain: GAGVSQTPSNKVTEKGKYVELRCDPISGHTALYWYRQSLGQGPEFLIYFQGTGAADDSGLPNDRFFAVRPEGSVSTLKIQRTERGDSAVYLCASSQGAVSPLHFGNGTRLTVT.

V is TRBV6-6 and J is TRBJ1-1; 9 nucleotides align to TRBD1. Unmatched junction bases numbered 7, after V lost 5 bases and J lost 12 bases. This CDR3 has 12 residues. The germline V gene encodes CDR1 MNHNY and CDR2 SVGAGI (reference sequence). The CDR3 DNA reads as TGTGCCAGCAGTCTACAGGGGGCACGAACTTTCTTT. Translated, it gives CASSLQGARTFF.

The V gene is TRBV27, the J gene TRBJ1-1, with 7 bases lining up with TRBD1. Germline V gene sequence: CDR1 MNHEY, CDR2 SMNVEV (reference sequence). Trimming took 5 bases from V and 4 from J; bases not matched to a gene: 10. The CDR3 has 15 residues. CDR3 in amino acids: CASSAQGKVITEAFF. CDR3 nucleotides: TGTGCCAGCAGTGCACAGGGGAAGGTAATCACTGAAGCTTTCTTT.

Only one count was recorded for this clone. The chain uses TRBV28 and TRBJ2-7, with no clear D. The CDR3 loop spans 12 amino acids. Trimming removed 4 bases at V and 3 bases at J, with 7 bases between. CDR1 and CDR2 from the germline V gene are MDHEN and SYDVKM. The CDR3 loop reads CASSSTIYEQYF. The CDR3 coding sequence is TGTGCCAGCAGTTCAACTATCTACGAGCAGTACTTC.

This clone has a single count. The V call is TRBV11-2, the J call TRBJ1-2, with D possibly matching TRBD1 (6 bases). Between the trimmed V and J ends, which lost 7 bases and 4 bases, there was a span of 19 bases. The CDR3 is made up of 15 amino acids. In germline, CDR1 is SGHAT, CDR2 FQNNGV. The CDR3 DNA sequence: TGTGCCAGCACCACGCCGGGACACAAGTTCTATGGCTACACCTTC. Residues: CASTTPGHKFYGYTF.

The chain has TRBV18 and TRBJ1-5; tentatively, D is TRBD1 (5 bases). The germline V gene encodes CDR1 KGHSH and CDR2 LQKENI. Trimming removed 2 bases at V and 6 bases at J, with 17 bases between. CDR3 length: 16 amino acids. The CDR3 loop is CASSPFDSQVGQPQHF. The CDR3, as DNA: TGTGCCAGCTCACCATTTGACAGTCAAGTGGGTCAGCCCCAGCATTTT.

This clone was seen more than once but under ten times. The chain joins TRBV18 to TRBJ1-5; 7 bases line up with TRBD1. Trimming removed 5 bases from V and 2 bases from J; junction bases left unmatched: 6. The CDR3 covers 15 residues. Germline values: CDR1 KGHSH, CDR2 LQKENI. The CDR3: CASSSQGVGNQPQHF. In nucleotides, the CDR3 is TGTGCCAGCTCATCGCAGGGGGTAGGCAATCAGCCCCAGCATTTT.

The gene calls are TRBV6-5 and TRBJ2-5; D not certain. CDR1 is MNHEY, CDR2 SVGAGI, per germline. The CDR3 runs to 13 residues. Deletions cut 2 bases from V and 5 bases from J, with 9 bases between. The CDR3 bases are TGTGCCAGCAGTTACCAAAGCAGGGAGACCCAGTACTTC. It specifies CASSYQSRETQYF.

This clone was detected only a few times. The genes are TRBV15 and TRBJ1-5, with 7 bases identical to TRBD1. The germline CDR1 and CDR2 sequences are LNHNV and YYDKDF (reference sequence). The CDR3 is 16 amino acids. V lost 3 bases, J lost 2 bases, and 7 bases stayed unmatched. CDR3 in DNA: TGTGCCACCAGCAGTACCAGGGGGTTTGGCAATCAGCCCCAGCATTTT. It specifies CATSSTRGFGNQPQHF.

CDR3 sequence: CAWSVQLINQPQHF. In DNA form, the CDR3 reads TGTGCCTGGAGTGTGCAACTCATCAATCAGCCCCAGCATTTT. The chain carries TRBV30 and TRBJ1-5; no reliable D call. This CDR3 spans 14 amino acids. Trimming took 0 bases from V and 3 from J, leaving 9 bases between them. Germline CDR1 GTSNPN, CDR2 SVGIG (reference sequence).

J is TRBJ2-3 and V is TRBV7-2; D is unclear. Germline V gene data show CDR1 as SGHTA and CDR2 as FQGNSA. V gave up 5 bases and J gave up 5 bases, with 5 bases separating them. The CDR3 loop spans 11 amino acids. Here the CDR3 reads CASSVLDTQYF. The DNA of the CDR3 is TGTGCCAGCAGCGTCCTAGATACGCAGTATTTT.

Remarks on this clone: The junction and the germline gene differ at one end; a read error may be behind it. The rearrangement joins TRBV30 to TRBJ2-3; D possibly corresponds to TRBD1 (6 bases). CDR3 length: 13 amino acids. Germline V CDR1 and CDR2: GTSNPN, SVGIG (reference sequence). Written as DNA, the CDR3 is TGTGCCTGGAGTGTTGGGGACACAGGTACGCAGTATTTT. Amino acids: CAWSVGDTGTQYF.

The chain is built from TRBV6-5 and TRBJ1-3, with unresolved D. Germline CDR1 reads MNHEY; CDR2 reads SVGAGI. V was clipped by 4 bases and J by 0 bases, with 13 bases between them. The CDR3 runs to 16 residues. The chain's CDR3 is CASSFPQISSGNTIYF. The CDR3 nucleotides read TGTGCCAGCAGTTTTCCACAGATTTCCTCTGGAAACACCATATATTTT.

The chain employs TRBV7-2 and TRBJ2-5; D possibly corresponds to TRBD2 (5 bases). Looked up from germline, CDR1 is SGHTA and CDR2 is FQGNSA. Between the trimmed V and J ends, which lost 9 bases and 5 bases, there was a span of 13 bases. The CDR3 runs to 12 residues. The CDR3 is CASSTWEETQYF. The CDR3 DNA is TGTGCCAGTTCGACATGGGAGGAGACCCAGTACTTC. The full variable domain, rest sourced from reference TRBV7-2 and TRBJ2-5, is GAGVSQSPSNKVTEKGKDVELRCDPISGHTALYWYRQSLGQGLEFLIYFQGNSAPDKSGLPSDRFSAERTGGSVSTLTIQRTQQEDSAVYLCASSTWEETQYFGPGTRLLVL.

This chain joins TRBV25-1 and TRBJ2-2, with TRBD1 identical over 9 bases. This CDR3 is 15 amino acids long. The germline V gene has CDR1 MGHDK and CDR2 SYGVNS. V shed 8 bases, J shed 0 bases, and the junction held 4 bases outside the gene matches. The CDR3 loop reads CASGDRVPNTGELFF. CDR3 sequence (DNA): TGTGCCAGCGGGGACAGGGTGCCGAACACCGGGGAGCTGTTTTTT.

DNA for the CDR3: TGCGCCAGCAGCTTGGCCCCCGGGACTCCGAACGGCGAGCAGTACTTC. It is translated as CASSLAPGTPNGEQYF. The chain carries TRBV5-1 and TRBJ2-7; maybe TRBD2 (6 bases). Trimming stripped 0 bases from V and 6 bases from J, with 19 bases between. Germline CDR1 is SGHRS and CDR2 is YFSETQ. This CDR3 spans 16 amino acids.